Listed here are 3 T cell receptor beta chains from one sample, sequenced in a study of cytomegalovirus exposure and HLA in healthy donors. Amplification used 60 Vbeta primers and 13 Jbeta primers. Libraries were prepared by immunoSEQ multiplex PCR; TCRdb keeps only in-frame clonotypes and omits some of them. The profile covers approximately 290,000 clones, with around 80% appearing a single time and 0.3% to 0.35% taken by the ten largest. The sequencing input was PBMCs. The receptors here all came from a girl aged 2 to 10 in good health and CMV-seronegative.

This clone has a handful of counts. This chain connects TRBV18 to TRBJ2-7; maybe TRBD2 (6 bases). The germline V gene has CDR1 KGHSH and CDR2 LQKENI. V lost 4 bases to trimming and J lost 0 bases, with 16 bases between them. The CDR3 is 16 residues long. The CDR3 reads CASSLAIRERSYEQYF. CDR3 bases: TGTGCCAGCTCACTCGCGATTCGGGAGCGCTCCTACGAGCAGTACTTC.

With regard to this clone: Other DNA sequences in the sample encode the same CDR3. The chain combines TRBV28 with TRBJ2-7; unclear D gene. Germline CDR1 MDHEN, CDR2 SYDVKM. The length of the CDR3 is 12 residues. V lost 2 bases and J lost 0, with 2 bases in between. CDR3: CASSLLSYEQYF. Written as DNA, the CDR3 is TGTGCCAGCAGTTTACTCTCCTACGAGCAGTACTTC.

The chain couples TRBV7-9 to TRBJ1-5; the D gene is possibly TRBD1 (6 bases). Germline CDR1 SEHNR, CDR2 FQNEAQ (reference sequence). Trimming took off 5 bases at V and 4 bases at J, with 18 bases between the two ends. The CDR3 runs 16 residues. Here the CDR3 DNA reads TGTGCCAGCAGCCTGTGGGGTCAGGGGTCAAATCAGCCCCAGCATTTT. It encodes CASSLWGQGSNQPQHF.